This TCR beta chain was sequenced for a study of T cells in Graves' hyperthyroidism and ophthalmopathy. This clonotype has at least ten counts. The antigen remains undetermined. Study results and limitations: Separating ophthalmopathy from stable hyperthyroidism was achieved by a 13 V-J model. Before onset, by a median of approximately 6.2 months, the model predicted ophthalmopathy.

Germline CDR1 is WNHNN and CDR2 is SYGVQD (reference sequence). This CDR3 has 13 amino acids. Deletions cut 8 bases from V and 5 bases from J, with 16 bases between. From 9 to 10 ml of fresh peripheral blood, PBMCs were isolated. TCR beta CDR3 region amplification was performed from RNA transcripts. A set of HTBI primers served as the primers for a first-round RT-PCR of the TCR CDR3. MiXCR, run by TCRdb on the multiplex PCR reads, gives a single entry per CDR3 protein. The repertoire holds 600,000 to 900,000 distinct CDR3 sequences, with around 15% as singletons. This chain joins TRBV10-1 and TRBJ2-7, with a possible D match to TRBD1 (6 bases). Sequencing was done on a sample of blood. The sequence derives from a young man with Graves' hyperthyroidism. Here the CDR3 reads CASGDPGENEQYF. CDR3 coding DNA: TGCGCCAGCGGGGACCCAGGGGAAAACGAGCAGTACTTC.